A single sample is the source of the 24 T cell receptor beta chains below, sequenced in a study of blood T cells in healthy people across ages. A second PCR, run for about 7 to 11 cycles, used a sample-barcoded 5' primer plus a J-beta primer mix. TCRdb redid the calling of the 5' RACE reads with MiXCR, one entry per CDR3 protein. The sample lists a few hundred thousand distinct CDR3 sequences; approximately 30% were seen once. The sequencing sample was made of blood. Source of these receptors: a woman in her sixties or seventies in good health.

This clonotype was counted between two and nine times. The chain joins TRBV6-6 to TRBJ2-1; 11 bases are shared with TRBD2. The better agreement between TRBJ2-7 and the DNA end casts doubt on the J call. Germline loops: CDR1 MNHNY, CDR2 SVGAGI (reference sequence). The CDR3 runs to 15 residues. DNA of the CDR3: TGTGCCAGCAGACCAACGCTAGCGGGGGGCGGGGAGCAGTACTTC. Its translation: CASRPTLAGGGEQYF.

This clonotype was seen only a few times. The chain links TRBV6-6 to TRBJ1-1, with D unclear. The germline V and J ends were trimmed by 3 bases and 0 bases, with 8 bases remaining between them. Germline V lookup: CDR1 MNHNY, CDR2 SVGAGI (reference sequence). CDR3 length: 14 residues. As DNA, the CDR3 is TGTGCCAGCAGTTATGGGAGATTGAACACTGAAGCTTTCTTT. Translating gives CASSYGRLNTEAFF.

The CDR3 reads CASSFTRGRGYTF. The CDR3, as DNA: TGTGCCAGCAGTTTTACAAGGGGACGTGGCTACACCTTC. The chain carries TRBV12-3 or TRBV12-4 and TRBJ1-2, with a tentative D call TRBD1 (5 bases). Between the trimmed V and J ends, which lost 3 bases and 7 bases, there was a span of 12 bases. The CDR3 extends over 13 amino acids.

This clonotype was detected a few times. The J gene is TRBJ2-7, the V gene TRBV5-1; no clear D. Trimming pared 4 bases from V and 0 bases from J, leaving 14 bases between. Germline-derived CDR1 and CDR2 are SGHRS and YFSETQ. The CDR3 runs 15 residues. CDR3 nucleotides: TGCGCCAGCAGCCCCGGAGACCATTTCTCCTACGAGCAGTACTTC. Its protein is CASSPGDHFSYEQYF.

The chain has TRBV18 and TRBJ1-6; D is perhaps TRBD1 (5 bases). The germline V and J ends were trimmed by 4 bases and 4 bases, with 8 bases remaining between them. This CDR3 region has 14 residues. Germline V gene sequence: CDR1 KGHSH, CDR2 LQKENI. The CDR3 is CASSLQEYNSPLHF. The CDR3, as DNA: TGTGCCAGCTCACTACAGGAGTATAATTCACCCCTCCACTTT.

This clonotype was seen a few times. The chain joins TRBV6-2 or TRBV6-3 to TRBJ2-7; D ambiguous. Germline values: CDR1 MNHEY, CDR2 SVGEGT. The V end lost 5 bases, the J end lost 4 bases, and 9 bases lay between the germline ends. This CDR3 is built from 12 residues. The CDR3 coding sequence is TGTGCCAGCAGTCGTTCAAAATACGAGCAGTACTTC. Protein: CASSRSKYEQYF.

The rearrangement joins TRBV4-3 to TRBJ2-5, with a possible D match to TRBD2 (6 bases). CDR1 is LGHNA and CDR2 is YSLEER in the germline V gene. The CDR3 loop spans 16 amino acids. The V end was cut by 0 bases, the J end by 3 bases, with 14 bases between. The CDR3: CASSQDFRQREETQYF. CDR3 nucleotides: TGCGCCAGCAGCCAAGATTTTCGGCAGCGGGAAGAGACCCAGTACTTC.

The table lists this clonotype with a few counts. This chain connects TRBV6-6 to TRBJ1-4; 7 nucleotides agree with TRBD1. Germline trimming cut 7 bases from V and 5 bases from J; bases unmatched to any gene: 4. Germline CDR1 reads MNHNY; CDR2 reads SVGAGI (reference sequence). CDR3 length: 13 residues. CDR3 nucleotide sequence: TGTGCCAGCAAGAGACAGGGCAATGAAAAACTGTTTTTT. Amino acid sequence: CASKRQGNEKLFF.

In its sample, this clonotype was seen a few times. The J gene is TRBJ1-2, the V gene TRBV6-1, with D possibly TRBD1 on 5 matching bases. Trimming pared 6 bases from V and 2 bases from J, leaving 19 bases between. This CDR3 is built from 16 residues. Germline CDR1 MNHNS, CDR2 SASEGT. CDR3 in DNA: TGTGCCAGCAGCCACCCTTCACGGGGGATGAACTATGGCTACACCTTC. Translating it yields CASSHPSRGMNYGYTF.

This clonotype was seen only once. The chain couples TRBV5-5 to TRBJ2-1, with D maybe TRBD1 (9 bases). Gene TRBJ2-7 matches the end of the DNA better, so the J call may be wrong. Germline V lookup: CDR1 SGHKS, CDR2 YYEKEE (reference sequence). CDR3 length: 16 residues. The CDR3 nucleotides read TGTGCCAGCAGCTTGATTAGCGGGACAGGGATCTACGAGCAGTACTTC. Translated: CASSLISGTGIYEQYF.

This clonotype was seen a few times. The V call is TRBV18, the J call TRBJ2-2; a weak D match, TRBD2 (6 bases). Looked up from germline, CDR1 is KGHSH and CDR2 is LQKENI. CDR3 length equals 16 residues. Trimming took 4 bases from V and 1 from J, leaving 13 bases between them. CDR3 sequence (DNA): TGTGCCAGCTCACAGTCCGGGACTGGGAACACCGGGGAGCTGTTTTTT. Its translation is CASSQSGTGNTGELFF.

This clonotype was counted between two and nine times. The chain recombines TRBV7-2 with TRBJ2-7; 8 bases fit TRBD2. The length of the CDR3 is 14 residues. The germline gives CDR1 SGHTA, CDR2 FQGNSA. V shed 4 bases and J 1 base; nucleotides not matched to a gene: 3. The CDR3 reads CASSWAGGSYEQYF. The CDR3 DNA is TGTGCCAGCAGCTGGGCGGGGGGATCCTACGAGCAGTACTTC.

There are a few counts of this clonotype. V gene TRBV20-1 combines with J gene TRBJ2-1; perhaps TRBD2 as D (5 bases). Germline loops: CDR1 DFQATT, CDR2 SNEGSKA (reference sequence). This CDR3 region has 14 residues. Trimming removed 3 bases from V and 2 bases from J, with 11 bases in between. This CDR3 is CSASPGEPYNEQFF. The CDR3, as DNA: TGCAGTGCTAGTCCCGGGGAACCCTACAATGAGCAGTTCTTC.

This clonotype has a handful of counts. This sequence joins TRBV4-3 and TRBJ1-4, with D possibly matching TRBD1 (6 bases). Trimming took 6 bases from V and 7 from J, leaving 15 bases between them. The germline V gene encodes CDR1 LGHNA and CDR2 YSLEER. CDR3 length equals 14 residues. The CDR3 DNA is TGCGCCAGCAGGAAGGGGGGGGCGGGTGAAAAACTGTTTTTT. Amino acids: CASRKGGAGEKLFF.

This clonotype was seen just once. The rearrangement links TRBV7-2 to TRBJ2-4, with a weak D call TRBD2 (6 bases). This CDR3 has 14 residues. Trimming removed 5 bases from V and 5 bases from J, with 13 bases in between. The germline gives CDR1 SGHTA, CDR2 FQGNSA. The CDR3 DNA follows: TGTGCCAGCAGCGGCGGGGCAGTCCAAAACATTCAGTACTTC. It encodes CASSGGAVQNIQYF.

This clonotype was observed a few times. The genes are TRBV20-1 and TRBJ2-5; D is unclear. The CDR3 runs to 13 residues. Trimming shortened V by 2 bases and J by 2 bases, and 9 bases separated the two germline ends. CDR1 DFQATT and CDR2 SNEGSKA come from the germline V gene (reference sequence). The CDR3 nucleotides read TGCAGTGCTAGACTCAGCTTTCAAGAGACCCAGTACTTC. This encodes CSARLSFQETQYF.

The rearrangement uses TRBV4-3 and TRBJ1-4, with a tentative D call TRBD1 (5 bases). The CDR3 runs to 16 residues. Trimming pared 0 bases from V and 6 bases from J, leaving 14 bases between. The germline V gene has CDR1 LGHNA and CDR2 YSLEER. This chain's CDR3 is CASSQDGAGLDEKLFF. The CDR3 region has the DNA TGCGCCAGCAGCCAAGACGGGGCAGGGTTAGATGAAAAACTGTTTTTT.

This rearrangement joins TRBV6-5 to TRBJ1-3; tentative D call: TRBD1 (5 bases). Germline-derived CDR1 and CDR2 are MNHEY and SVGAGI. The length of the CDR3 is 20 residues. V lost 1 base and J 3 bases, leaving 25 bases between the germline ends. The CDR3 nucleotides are TGTGCCAGCAGTTACTTTAGTCTTTATACAACCCGGGACGTTGGAAACACCATATATTTT. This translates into CASSYFSLYTTRDVGNTIYF.

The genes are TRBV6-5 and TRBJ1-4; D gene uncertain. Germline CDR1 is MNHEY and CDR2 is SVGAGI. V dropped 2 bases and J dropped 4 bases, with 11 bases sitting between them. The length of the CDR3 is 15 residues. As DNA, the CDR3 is TGTGCCAGCAGTTACAGTGGGTTAAGTAATGAAAAACTGTTTTTT. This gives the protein CASSYSGLSNEKLFF.

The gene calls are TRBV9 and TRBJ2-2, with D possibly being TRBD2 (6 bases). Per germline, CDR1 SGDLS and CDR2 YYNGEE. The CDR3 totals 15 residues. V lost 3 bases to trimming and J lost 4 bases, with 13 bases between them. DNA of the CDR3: TGTGCCAGCAGCGAGGAGGGTCGGGGCACCGGGGAGCTGTTTTTT. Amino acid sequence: CASSEEGRGTGELFF.

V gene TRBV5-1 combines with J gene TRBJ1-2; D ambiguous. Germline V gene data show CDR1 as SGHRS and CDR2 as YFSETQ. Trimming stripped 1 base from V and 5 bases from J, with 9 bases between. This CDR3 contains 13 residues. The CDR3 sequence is CASSLTEEYGYTF. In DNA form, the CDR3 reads TGCGCCAGCAGCTTGACAGAGGAATATGGCTACACCTTC.

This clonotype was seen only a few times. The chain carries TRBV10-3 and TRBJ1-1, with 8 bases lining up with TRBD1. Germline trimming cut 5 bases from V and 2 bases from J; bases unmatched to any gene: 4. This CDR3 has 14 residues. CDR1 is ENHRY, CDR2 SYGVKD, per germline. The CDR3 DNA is TGTGCCATCAGTTCGACAGGGGCCAACACTGAAGCTTTCTTT. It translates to CAISSTGANTEAFF.

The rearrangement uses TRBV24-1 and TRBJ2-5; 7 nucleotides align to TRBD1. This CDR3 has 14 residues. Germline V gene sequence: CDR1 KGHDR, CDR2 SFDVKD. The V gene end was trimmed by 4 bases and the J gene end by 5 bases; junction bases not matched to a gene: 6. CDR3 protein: CATSESGTEETQYF. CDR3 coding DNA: TGTGCCACCAGTGAATCCGGGACAGAGGAGACCCAGTACTTC.

CDR3: CASGSPSGANVLTF. The DNA for the CDR3 is TGTGCTAGTGGTTCCCCCTCTGGGGCCAACGTCCTGACTTTC. The gene calls are TRBV12-5 and TRBJ2-6; unclear D gene. This CDR3 has 14 residues. Trimming shortened V by 4 bases and J by 0 bases, and 4 bases separated the two germline ends. CDR1 is LGHNT and CDR2 is FRNRAP in the germline V gene.